The present T cell receptor beta chain was sequenced within a study of technical replicates of blood from a handful of donors. Sequenced by immunoSEQ multiplex PCR; TCRdb stores in-frame clones only, minus some. The repertoire holds around 62,000 clones, with about 97% as singletons. Looked up from germline, CDR1 is SGHAT and CDR2 is FQDESV (reference sequence). Trimming removed 3 bases from V and 3 bases from J; junction bases left unmatched: 7. The CDR3 is 16 residues long. The sample was T cells isolated from PBMCs. The sequence was collected from a human donor in good health. The chain carries TRBV11-1 and TRBJ2-2; TRBD2 aligns across 7 bases. CDR3 DNA sequence: TGTGCCAGCAGCTTTCCCCTAGCGGAGGACACCGGGGAGCTGTTTTTT. Encoded protein: CASSFPLAEDTGELFF.